The 5 T cell receptor beta chains listed next were all sequenced from one sample in a study of identical twins' blood T cells (dated by TCRdb to 2012 to 2015). Library preparation employed 5' RACE. The instrument was an Illumina Genome Analyzer IIx. TCRdb reanalyzed the raw reads on its own, using fastp at Q25 for trimming and MiXCR for clone calling, and kept in-frame beta chains. Each CDR3 protein appears once, grouped with its most common genes and DNA. Counted in this sample were fewer than 450,000 distinct CDR3 sequences; roughly 27% of them appeared once. Together, the top ten hold roughly 5.5% of the sample. Input material: PBMCs. All receptors come from a woman aged 18-49 years in good health.

This chain uses TRBV20-1 with TRBJ2-3; 9 nucleotides line up with TRBD2. V shed 2 bases and J 5 bases; nucleotides not matched to a gene: 8. Germline lookup yields CDR1 DFQATT and CDR2 SNEGSKA (reference sequence). There are 15 residues in the CDR3. The CDR3 loop reads CSARQAGGNLDTQYF. The CDR3 bases are TGCAGTGCTAGACAAGCGGGGGGTAACCTAGATACGCAGTATTTT.

This clonotype came up a few times. This chain connects TRBV5-1 to TRBJ2-7; TRBD1 matches 7 bases. CDR3 length: 15 amino acids. The germline gives CDR1 SGHRS, CDR2 YFSETQ. After removal of 5 bases from V and 1 base from J, the junction contained 9 bases not matched to a gene. The CDR3 DNA follows: TGCGCCAGCAGTCTCACAGGGGACCCTTCCTACGAGCAGTACTTC. This encodes CASSLTGDPSYEQYF.

The chain couples TRBV7-9 to TRBJ1-4; weak D call: TRBD1 (6 bases). The CDR3 loop spans 16 amino acids. V gave up 5 bases and J gave up 0 bases, with 13 bases separating them. Germline V lookup: CDR1 SEHNR, CDR2 FQNEAQ (reference sequence). CDR3 sequence: CASSPGHPATNEKLFF. CDR3 nucleotide sequence: TGTGCCAGCAGCCCGGGACATCCTGCAACTAATGAAAAACTGTTTTTT.

This clonotype was counted a few times. The V gene is TRBV5-1, the J gene TRBJ2-1; D gene unclear. The CDR3 consists of 15 residues. V lost 2 bases to trimming and J lost 5 bases, with 14 bases between them. Germline V gene sequence: CDR1 SGHRS, CDR2 YFSETQ. The CDR3, as DNA: TGCGCCAGCAGCTTCTCTTCCCGATCGAACAATGAGCAGTTCTTC. Translated, it gives CASSFSSRSNNEQFF.

V is TRBV11-2 and J is TRBJ1-2; D gene uncertain. The CDR3 sequence is 14 residues long. V was trimmed by 1 base and J by 4 bases, leaving 10 bases between them. Germline V lookup: CDR1 SGHAT, CDR2 FQNNGV. The CDR3 loop reads CASSLVPLIYGYTF. The CDR3 nucleotides are TGTGCCAGCAGCTTAGTTCCTCTCATCTATGGCTACACCTTC.